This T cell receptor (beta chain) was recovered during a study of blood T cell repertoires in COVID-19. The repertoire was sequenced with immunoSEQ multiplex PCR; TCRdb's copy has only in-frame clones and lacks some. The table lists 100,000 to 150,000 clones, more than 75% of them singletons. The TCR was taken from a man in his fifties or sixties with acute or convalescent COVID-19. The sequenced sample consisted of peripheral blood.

The CDR3 loop is CASSPGGQADEKLFF. The CDR3 DNA reads TGTGCCAGCTCACCAGGAGGGCAGGCCGATGAAAAACTGTTTTTT. V gene TRBV18 combines with J gene TRBJ1-4; D gene ambiguous. CDR1 is KGHSH and CDR2 is LQKENI in the germline V gene. V was cut by 2 bases and J by 6 bases, with 13 bases left in between. The CDR3 is 15 residues long.